Shown below are 15 T cell receptor beta chains from a single sample sequenced in a study of CD8 T cells in ankylosing spondylitis. TCRdb itself ran the 5' RACE reads through MiXCR, one entry per CDR3 protein. Among roughly 120,000 distinct CDR3 sequences listed, roughly an eighth were seen once. Sample: blood, either unsorted or a sorted T cell fraction (not recorded which). The origin of the receptors is a female donor with ankylosing spondylitis or in good health (not recorded which).

This rearrangement joins TRBV7-8 to TRBJ1-1; D is perhaps TRBD1 (5 bases). In germline, CDR1 is SGHVS, CDR2 FQNEAQ. V was clipped by 0 bases and J by 2 bases, with 16 bases between them. The CDR3 is 17 amino acids. The CDR3 DNA sequence: TGTGCCAGCAGCTTAGCTGCCCAGGGTTGGAAAAACACTGAAGCTTTCTTT. Protein: CASSLAAQGWKNTEAFF.

This clonotype was observed at least ten times. CDR3 bases: TGTGCCAGCAGAGAGACTAGCGGGCAGGAGACCCAGTACTTC. Translation gives CASRETSGQETQYF. The gene calls are TRBV2 and TRBJ2-5; 10 nucleotides agree with TRBD2. Germline CDR1 and CDR2: SNHLY and FYNNEI. V shed 6 bases and J 5 bases; nucleotides not matched to a gene: 6. CDR3 length equals 14 residues.

The sample holds many counts of this clonotype. This sequence joins TRBV20-1 and TRBJ2-1, with D perhaps TRBD2 (5 bases). Germline assignment: CDR1 DFQATT and CDR2 SNEGSKA (reference sequence). This CDR3 region has 15 residues. Trimming took off 0 bases at V and 6 bases at J, with 15 bases between the two ends. The CDR3 DNA reads TGCAGTGCTAGAGATTCGAGGGAGAGTGGCAATGAGCAGTTCTTC. It specifies CSARDSRESGNEQFF.

In this sample, this clonotype turned up a few times. This chain connects TRBV5-1 to TRBJ1-6; TRBD1 might be the D (6 bases). The CDR3 totals 14 residues. Deletions cut 2 bases from V and 10 bases from J, with 13 bases between. CDR1 and CDR2 from the germline V gene are SGHRS and YFSETQ. CDR3 bases: TGCGCCAGCAGCTTCGGACAGCGGGAGTCACCCCTCCACTTT. Its translation: CASSFGQRESPLHF. Based on the CDR3 plus reference TRBV5-1 and TRBJ1-6, the full variable domain is KAGVTQTPRYLIKTRGQQVTLSCSPISGHRSVSWYQQTPGQGLQFLFEYFSETQRNKGNFPGRFSGRQFSNSRSEMNVSTLELGDSALYLCASSFGQRESPLHFGNGTRLTVT.

This clonotype was detected only a few times. The chain recombines TRBV7-3 with TRBJ2-1; the D gene could be TRBD1 or TRBD2 (5 bases each). Germline values: CDR1 SGHTA, CDR2 FQGTGA. This CDR3 is 14 amino acids long. The V gene lost 5 bases and the J gene lost 4 bases, with 12 bases spanning the gap. CDR3 sequence reads: CASSPGTKYNEQFF. For the CDR3, the DNA is TGTGCCAGCAGCCCCGGGACCAAATACAATGAGCAGTTCTTC.

There are many counts of this clonotype. The genes are TRBV20-1 and TRBJ2-3; 9 bases align to TRBD2. CDR1 and CDR2 (germline): DFQATT, SNEGSKA (reference sequence). This CDR3 is built from 16 residues. Trimming at V came to 6 bases and at J to 2 bases, leaving 12 bases not matched to a gene. The CDR3 is CSAPKMTSGTTDTQYF. CDR3 sequence (DNA): TGCAGTGCACCAAAGATGACTAGCGGTACCACAGATACGCAGTATTTT.

This clonotype was recorded a few times. J is TRBJ2-1 and V is TRBV5-1; tentative D call: TRBD2 (7 bases). The CDR3 spans 14 residues. CDR1 and CDR2 (germline): SGHRS, YFSETQ. V was cut by 3 bases and J by 9 bases, with 16 bases left in between. This CDR3 reads CASSSGGGEGEQFF. The DNA for the CDR3 is TGCGCCAGCAGCTCTGGCGGGGGCGAGGGTGAGCAGTTCTTC.

The chain recombines TRBV12-3 or TRBV12-4 with TRBJ2-1; 11 bases are a match to TRBD1. The CDR3 length is 17 residues. With V trimmed by 5 bases and J by 2 bases, 8 bases remained unmatched. The CDR3 loop reads CASSDDSGQGAYNEQFF. The DNA for the CDR3 is TGTGCCAGCAGTGATGACTCGGGACAGGGGGCCTACAATGAGCAGTTCTTC.

This clonotype was observed at least ten times. This chain uses TRBV3-1 with TRBJ2-3; weak D call: TRBD2 (6 bases). V lost 2 bases and J lost 2, with 17 bases in between. The CDR3 is made up of 17 amino acids. The germline V gene encodes CDR1 LGHDT and CDR2 YNNKEL (reference sequence). DNA of the CDR3: TGTGCCAGCAGCCAATTTGCTGGGGGGACCAACACAGATACGCAGTATTTT. Translated, it gives CASSQFAGGTNTDTQYF.

This chain connects TRBV2 to TRBJ1-1; D call uncertain. Germline-derived CDR1 and CDR2 are SNHLY and FYNNEI. The V gene lost 8 bases and the J gene lost 1 base, with 11 bases spanning the gap. This CDR3 has 13 residues. In DNA, the CDR3 is TGTGCCAGCCTGACATCCCGGAACACTGAAGCTTTCTTT. It specifies CASLTSRNTEAFF.

This clonotype was picked up a small number of times. Written as DNA, the CDR3 is TGCAGTGCTAGTCAGGGGACGAACACCGGGGAGCTGTTTTTT. Protein product: CSASQGTNTGELFF. The chain joins TRBV20-1 to TRBJ2-2; possibly TRBD1 for D (6 bases). The V end lost 3 bases, the J end lost 0 bases, and 8 bases lay between the germline ends. Germline loops: CDR1 DFQATT, CDR2 SNEGSKA (reference sequence). CDR3 length equals 14 residues.

The chain combines TRBV5-1 with TRBJ1-1, with a tentative D call TRBD1 (5 bases). Germline CDR1 SGHRS, CDR2 YFSETQ. This CDR3 is built from 18 residues. The ends were cut back, 0 bases at V and 0 bases at J, with 18 bases in the middle. The CDR3 here is CASSLGGVGDRLNTEAFF. The CDR3 DNA is TGCGCCAGCAGCTTGGGAGGGGTGGGGGATCGATTGAACACTGAAGCTTTCTTT.

This clonotype was counted ten times or more. The DNA for the CDR3 is TGTGCCAGCAGCCAACGAATTGCTATCGCCGGGGAGCTGTTTTTT. This codes for CASSQRIAIAGELFF. The chain is built from TRBV3-1 and TRBJ2-2; D remains unclear. The V gene lost 2 bases and the J gene lost 6 bases, with 13 bases spanning the gap. The CDR3 totals 15 residues. Germline-derived CDR1 and CDR2 are LGHDT and YNNKEL (reference sequence). The complete variable domain, with remaining parts taken from reference TRBV3-1 and TRBJ2-2, reads DTAVSQTPKYLVTQMGNDKSIKCEQNLGHDTMYWYKQDSKKFLKIMFSYNNKELIINETVPNRFSPKSPDKAHLNLHINSLELGDSAVYFCASSQRIAIAGELFFGEGSRLTVL.

This clonotype showed up many times. The chain has TRBV20-1 and TRBJ2-3; unclear D gene. This CDR3 is 15 amino acids long. From germline, CDR1 is DFQATT and CDR2 SNEGSKA (reference sequence). The V end was cut by 2 bases, the J end by 0 bases, with 12 bases between. The CDR3 DNA reads TGCAGTGCTAGAAATAGGCCCTATAGCACAGATACGCAGTATTTT. Amino acids: CSARNRPYSTDTQYF.

This clonotype was seen more than once but under ten times. The chain couples TRBV20-1 to TRBJ2-3; 14 nucleotides match TRBD2. Germline CDR1 and CDR2: DFQATT and SNEGSKA (reference sequence). CDR3 length equals 14 residues. Losses at the gene ends were 5 bases for V and 5 bases for J; bases not matched to a gene: 3. The CDR3 DNA follows: TGCAGTGCTTGGGGGACTAGCGGGGGAGATACGCAGTATTTT. Its protein product is CSAWGTSGGDTQYF.